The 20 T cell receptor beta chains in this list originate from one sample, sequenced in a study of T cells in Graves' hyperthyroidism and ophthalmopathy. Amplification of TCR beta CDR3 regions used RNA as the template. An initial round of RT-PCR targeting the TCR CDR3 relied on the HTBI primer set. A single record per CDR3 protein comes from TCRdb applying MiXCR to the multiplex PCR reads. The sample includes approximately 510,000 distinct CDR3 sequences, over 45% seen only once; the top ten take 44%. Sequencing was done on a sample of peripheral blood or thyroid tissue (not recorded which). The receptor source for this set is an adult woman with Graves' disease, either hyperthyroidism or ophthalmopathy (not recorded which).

Here the CDR3 reads CASSPQGAVISPLHF. The CDR3 DNA is TGTGCCAGCAGTCCACAAGGGGCAGTGATTTCACCCCTCCACTTT. V usage is TRBV25-1 and J usage is TRBJ1-6, with D possibly being TRBD1 (5 bases). Trimming pared 5 bases from V and 9 bases from J, leaving 17 bases between. Germline-derived CDR1 and CDR2 are MGHDK and SYGVNS. The CDR3 extends over 15 amino acids. The full variable domain, completed using reference TRBV25-1 and TRBJ1-6, is EADIYQTPRYLVIGTGKKITLECSQTMGHDKMYWYQQDPGMELHLIHYSYGVNSTEKGDLSSESTVSRIRTEHFPLTLESARPSHTSQYLCASSPQGAVISPLHFGNGTRLTVT.

CDR3 sequence reads: CSVGQGAFAFF. CDR3 sequence (DNA): TGCAGCGTTGGACAGGGGGCGTTTGCTTTCTTT. The J gene is TRBJ1-1, the V gene TRBV29-1; 10 nucleotides line up with TRBD1. This CDR3 has 11 amino acids. The germline V gene encodes CDR1 SQVTM and CDR2 ANQGSEA. V lost 4 bases, J lost 11 bases, and 4 bases stayed unmatched.

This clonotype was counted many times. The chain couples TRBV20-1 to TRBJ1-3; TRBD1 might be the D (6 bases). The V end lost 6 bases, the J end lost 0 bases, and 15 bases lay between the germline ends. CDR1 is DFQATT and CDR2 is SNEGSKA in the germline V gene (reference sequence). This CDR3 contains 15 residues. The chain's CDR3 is CSAEQGMVSGNTIYF. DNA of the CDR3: TGCAGTGCCGAGCAGGGGATGGTCTCTGGAAACACCATATATTTT.

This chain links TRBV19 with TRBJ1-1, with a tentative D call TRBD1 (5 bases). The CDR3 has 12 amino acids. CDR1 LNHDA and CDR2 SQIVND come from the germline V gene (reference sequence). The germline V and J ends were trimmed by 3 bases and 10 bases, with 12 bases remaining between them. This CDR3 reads CASSIGGASAFF. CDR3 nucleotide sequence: TGTGCCAGTAGTATCGGTGGGGCGTCAGCTTTCTTT.

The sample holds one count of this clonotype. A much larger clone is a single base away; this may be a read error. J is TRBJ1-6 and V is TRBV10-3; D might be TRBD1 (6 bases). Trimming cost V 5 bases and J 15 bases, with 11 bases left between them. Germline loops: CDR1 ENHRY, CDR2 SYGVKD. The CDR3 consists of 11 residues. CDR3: CAISIQGGLHF. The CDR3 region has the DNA TGTGCCATCAGTATACAGGGAGGCCTCCACTTT.

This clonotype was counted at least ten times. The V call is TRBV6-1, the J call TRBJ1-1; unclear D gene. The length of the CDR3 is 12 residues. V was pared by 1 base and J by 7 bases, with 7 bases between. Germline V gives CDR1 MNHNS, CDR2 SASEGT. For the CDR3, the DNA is TGTGCCAGCAGTGAAGTGACGGTTGAAGCTTTCTTT. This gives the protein CASSEVTVEAFF.

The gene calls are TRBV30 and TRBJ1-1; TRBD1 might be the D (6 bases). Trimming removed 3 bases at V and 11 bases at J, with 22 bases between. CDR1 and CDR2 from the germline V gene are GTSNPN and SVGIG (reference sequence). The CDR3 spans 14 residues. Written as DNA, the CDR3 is TGTGCCTGGAGACTCCCTGGGGGCGCCAAAGGGGCTTTCTTT. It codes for CAWRLPGGAKGAFF.

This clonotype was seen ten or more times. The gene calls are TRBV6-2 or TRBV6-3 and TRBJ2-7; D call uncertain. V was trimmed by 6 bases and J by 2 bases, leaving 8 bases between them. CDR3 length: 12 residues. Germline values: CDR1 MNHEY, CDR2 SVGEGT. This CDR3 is CASSRDPYEQYF. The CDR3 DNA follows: TGTGCCAGCAGCCGCGACCCCTACGAGCAGTACTTC.

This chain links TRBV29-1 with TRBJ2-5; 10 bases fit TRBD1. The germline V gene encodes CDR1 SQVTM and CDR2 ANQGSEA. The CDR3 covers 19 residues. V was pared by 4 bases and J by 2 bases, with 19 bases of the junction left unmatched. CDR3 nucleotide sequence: TGCAGCGTTGCCCTGTTTGACAGGGGGCTGCTAGCGGCACAAGAGACCCAGTACTTC. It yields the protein CSVALFDRGLLAAQETQYF.

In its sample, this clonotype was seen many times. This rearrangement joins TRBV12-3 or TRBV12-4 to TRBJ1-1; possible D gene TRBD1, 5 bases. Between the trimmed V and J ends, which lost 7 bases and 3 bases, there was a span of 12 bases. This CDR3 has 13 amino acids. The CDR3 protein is CASKLGRDTEAFF. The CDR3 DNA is TGTGCCAGCAAACTTGGCAGGGACACTGAAGCTTTCTTT.

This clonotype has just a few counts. The CDR3: CASSDRNNSPLHF. The CDR3 bases are TGTGCCAGCAGTGACAGAAATAATTCACCCCTCCACTTT. The chain is built from TRBV25-1 and TRBJ1-6; D remains ambiguous. From germline, CDR1 is MGHDK and CDR2 SYGVNS. The CDR3 sequence is 13 residues long. V lost 3 bases and J lost 5, with 5 bases in between.

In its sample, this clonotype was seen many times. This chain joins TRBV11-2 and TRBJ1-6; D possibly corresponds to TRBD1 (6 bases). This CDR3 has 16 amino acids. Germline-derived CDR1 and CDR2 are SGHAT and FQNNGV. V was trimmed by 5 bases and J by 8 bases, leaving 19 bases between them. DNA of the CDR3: TGTGCCAGCAGCAACTACAGGGTTACTCTCGATTCACCCCTCCACTTT. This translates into CASSNYRVTLDSPLHF.

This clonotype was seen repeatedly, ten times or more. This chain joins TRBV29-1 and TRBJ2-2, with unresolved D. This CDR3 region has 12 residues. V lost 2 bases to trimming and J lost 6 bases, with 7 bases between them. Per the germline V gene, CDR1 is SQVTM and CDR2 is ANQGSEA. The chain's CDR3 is CSVEWGSGELFF. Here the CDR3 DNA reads TGCAGCGTTGAATGGGGTTCCGGGGAGCTGTTTTTT.

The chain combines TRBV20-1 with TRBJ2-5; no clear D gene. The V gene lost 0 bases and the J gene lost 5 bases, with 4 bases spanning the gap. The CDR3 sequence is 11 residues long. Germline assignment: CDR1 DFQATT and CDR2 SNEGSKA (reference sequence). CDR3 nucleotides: TGCAGTGCTAGAGAGACGGAGACCCAGTACTTC. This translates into CSARETETQYF.

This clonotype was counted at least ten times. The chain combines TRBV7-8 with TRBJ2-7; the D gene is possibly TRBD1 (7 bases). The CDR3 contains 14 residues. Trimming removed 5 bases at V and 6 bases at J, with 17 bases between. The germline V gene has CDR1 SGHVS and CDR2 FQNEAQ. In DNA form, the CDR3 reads TGTGCCAGCAGCCCAGGCGGGACAGAAAGCGAGCAGTACTTC. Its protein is CASSPGGTESEQYF.

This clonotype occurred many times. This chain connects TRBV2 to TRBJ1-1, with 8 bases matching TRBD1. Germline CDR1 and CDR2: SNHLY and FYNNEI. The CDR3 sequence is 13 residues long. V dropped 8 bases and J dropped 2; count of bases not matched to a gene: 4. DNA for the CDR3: TGTGCCAGCTGCAGGGGGCTAAACACTGAAGCTTTCTTT. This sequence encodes CASCRGLNTEAFF.

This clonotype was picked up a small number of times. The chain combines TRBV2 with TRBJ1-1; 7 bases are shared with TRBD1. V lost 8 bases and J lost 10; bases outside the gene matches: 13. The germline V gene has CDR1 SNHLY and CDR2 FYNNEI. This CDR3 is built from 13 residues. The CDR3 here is CASGPRDSSAAFF. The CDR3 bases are TGTGCCAGCGGACCCCGGGACAGCTCTGCAGCTTTCTTT.

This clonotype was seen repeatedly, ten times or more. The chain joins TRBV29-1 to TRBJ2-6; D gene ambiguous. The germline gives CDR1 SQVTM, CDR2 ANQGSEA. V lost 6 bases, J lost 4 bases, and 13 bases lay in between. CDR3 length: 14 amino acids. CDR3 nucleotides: TGCAGCGTCGACTTGACTTTGGGGGCCAACGTCCTGACTTTC. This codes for CSVDLTLGANVLTF. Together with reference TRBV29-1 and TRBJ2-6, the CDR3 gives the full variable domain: SAVISQKPSRDICQRGTSLTIQCQVDSQVTMMFWYRQQPGQSLTLIATANQGSEATYESGFVIDKFPISRPNLTFSTLTVSNMSPEDSSIYLCSVDLTLGANVLTFGAGSRLTVL.

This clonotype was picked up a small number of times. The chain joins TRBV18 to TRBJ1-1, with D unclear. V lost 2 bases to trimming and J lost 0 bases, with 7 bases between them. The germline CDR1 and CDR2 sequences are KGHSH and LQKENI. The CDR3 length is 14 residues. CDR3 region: CASSPSHLNTEAFF. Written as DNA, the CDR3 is TGTGCCAGCTCACCAAGTCACTTGAACACTGAAGCTTTCTTT.

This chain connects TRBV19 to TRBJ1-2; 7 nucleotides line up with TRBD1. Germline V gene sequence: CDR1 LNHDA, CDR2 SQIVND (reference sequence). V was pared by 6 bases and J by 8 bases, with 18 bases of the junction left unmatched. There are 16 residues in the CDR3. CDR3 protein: CASSGPRTGLSQGYTF. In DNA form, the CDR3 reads TGTGCCAGTAGCGGCCCGAGGACAGGTCTTTCTCAAGGCTACACCTTC.